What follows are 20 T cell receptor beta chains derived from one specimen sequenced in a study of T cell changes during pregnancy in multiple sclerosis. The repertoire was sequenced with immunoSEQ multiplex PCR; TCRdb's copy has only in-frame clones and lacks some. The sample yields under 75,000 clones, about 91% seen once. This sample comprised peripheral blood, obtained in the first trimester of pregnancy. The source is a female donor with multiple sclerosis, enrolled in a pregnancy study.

The CDR3 protein is CASSMSLVNTGELFF. CDR3 DNA sequence: TGTGCCAGTAGTATGAGCCTTGTGAACACCGGGGAGCTGTTTTTT. The V and J genes are TRBV19 and TRBJ2-2; D ambiguous. Germline values: CDR1 LNHDA, CDR2 SQIVND (reference sequence). The CDR3 is 15 residues long. V was trimmed by 3 bases and J by 1 base, leaving 9 bases between them.

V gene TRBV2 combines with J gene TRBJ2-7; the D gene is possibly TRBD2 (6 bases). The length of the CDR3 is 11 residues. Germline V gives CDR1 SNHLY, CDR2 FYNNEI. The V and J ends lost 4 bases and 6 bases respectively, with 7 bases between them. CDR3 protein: CASSVGGEQYF. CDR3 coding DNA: TGTGCCAGCAGTGTGGGGGGCGAGCAGTACTTC.

The CDR3 DNA is TGTGCCAGCAGGGGGACAGGACAAGAGACCCAGTACTTC. The encoded protein is CASRGTGQETQYF. The gene calls are TRBV21-1 and TRBJ2-5; the table calls TRBD1, which could not be checked here. TRBV21-1 is shown as a pseudogene. This CDR3 is built from 13 residues.

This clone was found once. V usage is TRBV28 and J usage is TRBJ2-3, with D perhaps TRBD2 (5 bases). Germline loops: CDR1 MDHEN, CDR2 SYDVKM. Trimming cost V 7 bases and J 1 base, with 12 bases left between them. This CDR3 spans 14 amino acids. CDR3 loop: CASTQSGGTDTQYF. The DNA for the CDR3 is TGTGCCAGCACCCAAAGCGGCGGCACAGATACGCAGTATTTT.

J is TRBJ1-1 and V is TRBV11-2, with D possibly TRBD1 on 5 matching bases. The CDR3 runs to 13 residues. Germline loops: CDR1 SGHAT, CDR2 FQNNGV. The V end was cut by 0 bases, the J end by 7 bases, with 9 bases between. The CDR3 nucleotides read TGTGCCAGCAGCTTAGATCATAGGGGTGAAGCTTTCTTT. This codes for CASSLDHRGEAFF.

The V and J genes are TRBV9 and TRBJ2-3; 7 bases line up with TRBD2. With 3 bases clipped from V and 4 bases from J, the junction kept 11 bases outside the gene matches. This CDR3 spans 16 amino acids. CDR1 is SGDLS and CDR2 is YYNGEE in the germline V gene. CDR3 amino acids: CASSEAGSWGSDTQYF. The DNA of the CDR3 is TGTGCCAGCAGCGAAGCGGGGAGTTGGGGATCAGATACGCAGTATTTT. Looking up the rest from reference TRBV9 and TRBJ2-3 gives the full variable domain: DSGVTQTPKHLITATGQRVTLRCSPRSGDLSVYWYQQSLDQGLQFLIQYYNGEERAKGNILERFSAQQFPDLHSELNLSSLELGDSALYFCASSEAGSWGSDTQYFGPGTRLTVL.

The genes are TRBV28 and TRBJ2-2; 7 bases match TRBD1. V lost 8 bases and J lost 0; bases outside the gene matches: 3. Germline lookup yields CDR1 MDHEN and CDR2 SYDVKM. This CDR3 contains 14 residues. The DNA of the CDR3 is TGTGCCAGCGGAGGACAGGCGAACACCGGGGAGCTGTTTTTT. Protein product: CASGGQANTGELFF.

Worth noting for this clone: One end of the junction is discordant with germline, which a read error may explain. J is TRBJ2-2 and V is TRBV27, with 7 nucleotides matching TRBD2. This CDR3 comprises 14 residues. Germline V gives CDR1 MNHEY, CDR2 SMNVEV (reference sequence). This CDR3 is CATSPTSAPGELFF. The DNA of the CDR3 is TGTGCCACCAGTCCCACTAGCGCCCCCGGGGAGCTGTTTTTT.

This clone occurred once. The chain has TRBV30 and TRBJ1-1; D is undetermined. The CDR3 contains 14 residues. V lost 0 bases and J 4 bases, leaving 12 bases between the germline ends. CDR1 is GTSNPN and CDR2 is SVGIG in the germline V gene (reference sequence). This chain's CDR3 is CAWSVKLTGTEAFF. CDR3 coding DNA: TGTGCCTGGAGTGTTAAGTTGACGGGCACTGAAGCTTTCTTT.

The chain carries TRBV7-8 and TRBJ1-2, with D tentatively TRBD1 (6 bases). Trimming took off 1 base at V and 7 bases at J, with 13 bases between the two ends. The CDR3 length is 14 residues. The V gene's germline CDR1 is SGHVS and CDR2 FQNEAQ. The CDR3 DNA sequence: TGTGCCAGCAGCTTAGGTCAACAGGGTCCTGGCTACACCTTC. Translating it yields CASSLGQQGPGYTF. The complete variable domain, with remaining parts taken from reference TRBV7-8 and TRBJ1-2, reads GAGVSQSPRYKVAKRGQDVALRCDPISGHVSLFWYQQALGQGPEFLTYFQNEAQLDKSGLPSDRFFAERPEGSVSTLKIQRTQQEDSAVYLCASSLGQQGPGYTFGSGTRLTVV.

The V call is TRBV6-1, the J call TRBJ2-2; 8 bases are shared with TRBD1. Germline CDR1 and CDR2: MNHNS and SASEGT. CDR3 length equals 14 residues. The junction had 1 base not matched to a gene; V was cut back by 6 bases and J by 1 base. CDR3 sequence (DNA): TGTGCCAGCAGGGGACAGGTGAACACCGGGGAGCTGTTTTTT. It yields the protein CASRGQVNTGELFF.

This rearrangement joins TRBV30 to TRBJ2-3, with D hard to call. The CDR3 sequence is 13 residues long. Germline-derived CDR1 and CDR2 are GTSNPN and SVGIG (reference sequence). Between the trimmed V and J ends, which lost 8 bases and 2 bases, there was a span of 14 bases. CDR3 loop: CAGTKEHTDTQYF. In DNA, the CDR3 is TGTGCCGGAACTAAGGAACACACAGATACGCAGTATTTT.

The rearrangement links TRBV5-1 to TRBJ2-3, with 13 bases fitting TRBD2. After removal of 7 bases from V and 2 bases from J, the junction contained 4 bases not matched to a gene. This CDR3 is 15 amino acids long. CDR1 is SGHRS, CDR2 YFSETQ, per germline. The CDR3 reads CASELAGGPTDTQYF. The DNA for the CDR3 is TGCGCCAGCGAACTAGCGGGAGGGCCCACAGATACGCAGTATTTT.

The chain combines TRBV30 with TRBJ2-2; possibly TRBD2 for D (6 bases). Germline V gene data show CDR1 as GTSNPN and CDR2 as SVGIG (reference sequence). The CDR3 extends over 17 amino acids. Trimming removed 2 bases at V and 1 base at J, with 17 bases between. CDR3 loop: CAWSLGTLRENTGELFF. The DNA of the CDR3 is TGTGCCTGGAGTCTCGGGACTCTAAGGGAGAACACCGGGGAGCTGTTTTTT.

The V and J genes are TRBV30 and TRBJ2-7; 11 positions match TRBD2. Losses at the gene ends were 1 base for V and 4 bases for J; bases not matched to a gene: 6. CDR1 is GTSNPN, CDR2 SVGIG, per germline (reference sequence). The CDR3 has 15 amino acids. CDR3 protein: CAWSGTSGFRYEQYF. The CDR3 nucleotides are TGTGCCTGGAGTGGGACTAGCGGGTTTAGATACGAGCAGTACTTC.

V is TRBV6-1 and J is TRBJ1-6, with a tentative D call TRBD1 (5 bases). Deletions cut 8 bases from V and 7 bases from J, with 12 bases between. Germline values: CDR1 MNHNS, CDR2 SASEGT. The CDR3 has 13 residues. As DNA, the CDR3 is TGTGCCAGCGGGGGGTTTGGGAATTCACCCCTCCACTTT. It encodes CASGGFGNSPLHF.

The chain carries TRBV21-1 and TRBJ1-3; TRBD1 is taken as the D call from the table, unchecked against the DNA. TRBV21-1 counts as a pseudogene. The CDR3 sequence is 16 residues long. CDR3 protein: CASSLQTSYSGNTIYF. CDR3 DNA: TGTGCCAGCAGCCTTCAGACAAGCTACTCTGGAAACACCATATATTTT.

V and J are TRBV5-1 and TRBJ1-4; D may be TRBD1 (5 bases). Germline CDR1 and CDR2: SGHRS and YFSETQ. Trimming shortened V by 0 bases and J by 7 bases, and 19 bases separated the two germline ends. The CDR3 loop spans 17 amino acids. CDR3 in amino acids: CASSLAGGNMGGEKLFF. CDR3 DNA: TGCGCCAGCAGCTTGGCCGGGGGGAACATGGGAGGTGAAAAACTGTTTTTT.

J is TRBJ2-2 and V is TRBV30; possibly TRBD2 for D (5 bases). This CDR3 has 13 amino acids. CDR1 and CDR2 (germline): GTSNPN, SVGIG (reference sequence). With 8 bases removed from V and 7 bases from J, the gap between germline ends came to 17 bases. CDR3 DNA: TGTGCCAGTAAGGAGGAATGGGGCGGGGAGCTGTTTTTT. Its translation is CASKEEWGGELFF.

As DNA, the CDR3 is TGTGCCAGTACCTTTCTAGCGGGAGAGATTAAGTTCTTC. Translation: CASTFLAGEIKFF. The chain combines TRBV19 with TRBJ2-1; 10 nucleotides agree with TRBD2. J lost 14 bases, V lost 7 bases, and 11 bases had no gene match. CDR3 length: 13 residues. Germline V gives CDR1 LNHDA, CDR2 SQIVND (reference sequence).